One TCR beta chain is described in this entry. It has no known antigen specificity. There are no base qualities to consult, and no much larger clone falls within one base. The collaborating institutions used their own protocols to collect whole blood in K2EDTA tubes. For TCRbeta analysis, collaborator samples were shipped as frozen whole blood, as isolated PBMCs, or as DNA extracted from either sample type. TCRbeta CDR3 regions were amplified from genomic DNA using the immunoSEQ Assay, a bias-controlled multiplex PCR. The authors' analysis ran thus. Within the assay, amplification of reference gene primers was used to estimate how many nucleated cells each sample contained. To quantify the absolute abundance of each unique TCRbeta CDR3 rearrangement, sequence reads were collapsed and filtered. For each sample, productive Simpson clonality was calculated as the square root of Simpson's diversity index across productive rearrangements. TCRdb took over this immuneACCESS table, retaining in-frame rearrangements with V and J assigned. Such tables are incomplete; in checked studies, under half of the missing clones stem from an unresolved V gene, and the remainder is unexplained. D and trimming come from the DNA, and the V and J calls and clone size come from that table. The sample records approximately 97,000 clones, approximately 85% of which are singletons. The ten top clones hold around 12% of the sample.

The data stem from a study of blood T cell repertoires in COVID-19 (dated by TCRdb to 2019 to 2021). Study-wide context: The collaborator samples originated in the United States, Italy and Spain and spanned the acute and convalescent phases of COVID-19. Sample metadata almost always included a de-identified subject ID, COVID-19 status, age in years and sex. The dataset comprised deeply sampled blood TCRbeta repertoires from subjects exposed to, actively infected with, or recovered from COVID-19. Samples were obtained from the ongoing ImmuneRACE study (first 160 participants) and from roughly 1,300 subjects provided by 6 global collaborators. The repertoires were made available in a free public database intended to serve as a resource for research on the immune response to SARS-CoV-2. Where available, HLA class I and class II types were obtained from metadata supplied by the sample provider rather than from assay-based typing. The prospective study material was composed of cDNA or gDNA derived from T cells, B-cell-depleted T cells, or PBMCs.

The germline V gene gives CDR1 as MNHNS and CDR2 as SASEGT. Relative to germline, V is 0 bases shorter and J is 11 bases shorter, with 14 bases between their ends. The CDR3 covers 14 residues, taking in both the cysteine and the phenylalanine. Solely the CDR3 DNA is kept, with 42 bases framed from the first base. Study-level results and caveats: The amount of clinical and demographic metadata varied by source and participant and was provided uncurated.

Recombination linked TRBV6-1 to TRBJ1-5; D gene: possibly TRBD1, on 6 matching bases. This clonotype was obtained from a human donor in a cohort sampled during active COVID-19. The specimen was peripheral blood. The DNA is TGTGCCAGCAGTGAAGCCAGGGGCCCTCTCTCCCAGCATTTT. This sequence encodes CASSEARGPLSQHF.